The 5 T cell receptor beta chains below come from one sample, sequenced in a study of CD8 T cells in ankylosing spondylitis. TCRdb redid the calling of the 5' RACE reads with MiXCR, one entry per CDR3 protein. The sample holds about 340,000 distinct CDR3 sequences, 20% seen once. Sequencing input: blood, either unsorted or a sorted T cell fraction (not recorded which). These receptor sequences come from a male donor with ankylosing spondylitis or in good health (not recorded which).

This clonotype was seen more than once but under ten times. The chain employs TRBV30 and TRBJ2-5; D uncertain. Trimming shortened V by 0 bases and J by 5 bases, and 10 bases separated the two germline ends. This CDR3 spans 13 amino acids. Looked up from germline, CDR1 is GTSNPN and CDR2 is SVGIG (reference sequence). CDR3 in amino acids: CAWSVLTRETQYF. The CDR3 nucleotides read TGTGCCTGGAGTGTACTTACTCGGGAGACCCAGTACTTC.

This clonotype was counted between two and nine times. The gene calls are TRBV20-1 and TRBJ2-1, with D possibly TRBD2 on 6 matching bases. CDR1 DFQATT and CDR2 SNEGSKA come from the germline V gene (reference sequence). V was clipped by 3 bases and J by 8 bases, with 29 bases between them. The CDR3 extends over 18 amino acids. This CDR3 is CSARTSSWGTHPGDEQFF. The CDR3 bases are TGCAGTGCTAGGACTTCGTCATGGGGGACTCACCCGGGCGATGAGCAGTTCTTC.

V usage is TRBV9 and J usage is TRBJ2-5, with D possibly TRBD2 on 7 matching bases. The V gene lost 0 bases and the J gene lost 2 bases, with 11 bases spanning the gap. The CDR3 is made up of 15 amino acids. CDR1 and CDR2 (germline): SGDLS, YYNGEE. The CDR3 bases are TGTGCCAGCAGCGTAGGAGGGGGGGGTCAAGAGACCCAGTACTTC. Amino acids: CASSVGGGGQETQYF.

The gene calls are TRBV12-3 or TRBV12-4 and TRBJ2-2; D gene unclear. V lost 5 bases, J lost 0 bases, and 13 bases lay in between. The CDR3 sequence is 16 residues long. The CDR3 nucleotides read TGTGCCAGCAGTCCGCGTCGCATCGCGAACACCGGGGAGCTGTTTTTT. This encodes CASSPRRIANTGELFF.

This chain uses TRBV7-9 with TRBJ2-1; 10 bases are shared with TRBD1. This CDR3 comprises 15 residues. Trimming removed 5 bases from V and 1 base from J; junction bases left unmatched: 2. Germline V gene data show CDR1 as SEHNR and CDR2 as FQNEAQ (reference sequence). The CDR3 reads CASSGQGGSYNEQFF. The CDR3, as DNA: TGTGCCAGCAGCGGACAGGGGGGGTCCTACAATGAGCAGTTCTTC.